A selection of T cell receptor beta chains follows, all from one sample in a study of early T cells in non-severe SARS-CoV-2 infection. TCRdb analysed the 5' RACE reads with MiXCR anew, one entry per CDR3 protein. Here the sample spans about 60,000 distinct CDR3 sequences, roughly an eighth being singletons. Sequenced material: whole blood. These TCRs come from an adult who was a healthcare worker with PCR-confirmed SARS-CoV-2 infection or an uninfected control (not recorded which). CDR3s include the opening cysteine and the closing phenylalanine or tryptophan. Each record gives: D gene, V gene, J gene, CDR3 length, clone size, CDR3 DNA, CDR3 protein. A D gene is named only where the DNA matches it firmly. Expanded clones get a size class; other rows say once, few or many, or leave the size out.

TRBD1	TRBV28	TRBJ1-5	14	few	TGTGCCAGCAAAGGGGGGACAGCTGGTCAGCCCCAGCATTTT	CASKGGTAGQPQHF
TRBD2	TRBV27	TRBJ2-1	16	many	TGTGCCAGCAGTCCCTGGACTAGCGGGAGCATCAATGAGCAGTTCTTC	CASSPWTSGSINEQFF
.	TRBV28	TRBJ2-7	13	.	TGTGCCAGCTCGCTGGGTTCGACCTACGAGCAGTACTTC	CASSLGSTYEQYF
.	TRBV4-1	TRBJ1-1	16	few	TGCGCCAGCAGCCAAGATCTAAAGAGCATGAACACTGAAGCTTTCTTT	CASSQDLKSMNTEAFF
TRBD1	TRBV6-1	TRBJ2-3	15	few	TGTGCCAGCAGCGGGACAGGGGGTTCGTTCGATACGCAGTATTTT	CASSGTGGSFDTQYF
TRBD1	TRBV5-6	TRBJ2-7	13	few	TGTGCCAGCAGCCTTGTTGACAGGGACGAGCAGTACTTC	CASSLVDRDEQYF
.	TRBV28	TRBJ1-6	14	many	TGTGCCAGCAGACCGGGACGGCTCAATTCACCCCTCCACTTT	CASRPGRLNSPLHF
.	TRBV20-1	TRBJ2-5	16	few	TGCAGTGCTTCCCCCTTGTGGGCAGGGATGTTGGAGACCCAGTACTTC	CSASPLWAGMLETQYF
TRBD2	TRBV12-3/TRBV12-4	TRBJ2-5	16	few	TGTGCCAGCAGCTCACTAGCGGGAGGGGATCCAGAGACCCAGTACTTC	CASSSLAGGDPETQYF
TRBD2	TRBV5-1	TRBJ2-3	14	few	TGCGCCAGTGAGGCGGGAGACAGCACAGATACGCAGTATTTT	CASEAGDSTDTQYF
.	TRBV7-9	TRBJ1-5	14	many	TGTGCCAGCAGCTTAGTTGGGGGAAATCAGCCCCAGCATTTT	CASSLVGGNQPQHF
.	TRBV29-1	TRBJ2-5	10	few	TGCAGCGTTCTAGAGGAGACCCAGTACTTC	CSVLEETQYF
.	TRBV6-6	TRBJ2-1	12	.	TGTGCCAGCAGGATACCGGGGAATGAGCAGTTCTTC	CASRIPGNEQFF
.	TRBV12-3/TRBV12-4	TRBJ2-1	13	many	TGTGCCAGCACTCAGGGAGCCTACAATGAGCAGTTCTTC	CASTQGAYNEQFF
.	TRBV7-8	TRBJ2-5	14	few	TGTGCCAGCACGGCGGGGACAATCCAAGAGACCCAGTACTTC	CASTAGTIQETQYF
TRBD2	TRBV11-2	TRBJ2-4	15	few	TGTGCCAGCAGCTTAGAAGCGGGAGGGCGGAACATTCAGTACTTC	CASSLEAGGRNIQYF
.	TRBV5-6	TRBJ2-7	13	few	TGTGCCAGCAGCTTGGGAAGGGGAAACGAGCAGTACTTC	CASSLGRGNEQYF
TRBD2	TRBV9	TRBJ2-1	16	many	TGTGCCAGCAGCGTAGGAGCGGGAGGATACGACAATGAGCAGTTCTTC	CASSVGAGGYDNEQFF
.	TRBV7-2	TRBJ2-2	16	.	TGTGCCAGCAGCTTAGCGTCCCTTCCTGGCACCGGGGAGCTGTTTTTT	CASSLASLPGTGELFF
TRBD1	TRBV28	TRBJ2-7	14	.	TGTGCCAGCAGAGTGGGACAGGACTTCTACGAGCAGTACTTC	CASRVGQDFYEQYF
.	TRBV10-2	TRBJ1-1	14	.	TGCGCCAGCAGCTCCGACAGGCGGAACACTGAAGCTTTCTTT	CASSSDRRNTEAFF
.	TRBV20-1	TRBJ2-5	10	many	TGCAGTGCTCTTCAGGAGACCCAGTACTTC	CSALQETQYF
.	TRBV28	TRBJ1-2	13	.	TGTGCCAGCAGCCGAATACTAAACTATGGCTACACCTTC	CASSRILNYGYTF
.	TRBV13	TRBJ1-1	14	.	TGTGCCAGCAGCTTCATCACAGGGAACACTGAAGCTTTCTTT	CASSFITGNTEAFF
.	TRBV20-1	TRBJ1-1	11	few	TGCAGTGCTGCCCCTTGGGCTGAAGCTTTCTTT	CSAAPWAEAFF
.	TRBV6-1	TRBJ2-6	15	many	TGTGCCAGCAGTGGGGACGGCTCTGGGGCCAACGTCCTGACTTTC	CASSGDGSGANVLTF
.	TRBV12-3/TRBV12-4	TRBJ2-5	13	few	TGTGCCAGCAGTCAGGGAGGTGTGGAGACCCAGTACTTC	CASSQGGVETQYF
.	TRBV15	TRBJ1-2	16	many	TGTGCCACCAGCCTAATCGAAGGAGGGGAGAACTATGGCTACACCTTC	CATSLIEGGENYGYTF
.	TRBV9	TRBJ2-7	15	few	TGTGCCAGCAGCAGGCGGGACAGCGTCTCCTACGAGCAGTACTTC	CASSRRDSVSYEQYF
.	TRBV2	TRBJ2-3	18	.	TGTGCCAGCCTGACAGGCCTTGGCCTAGTCCACGGCACAGATACGCAGTATTTT	CASLTGLGLVHGTDTQYF
.	TRBV7-3	TRBJ2-3	16	many	TGTGCCAGCAGCCCGGGGATAGCCCGGACCACAGATACGCAGTATTTT	CASSPGIARTTDTQYF
TRBD1	TRBV20-1	TRBJ1-1	15	.	TGCAGTGCTAGGGGACAGGCGCGTATGAACACTGAAGCTTTCTTT	CSARGQARMNTEAFF
.	TRBV7-9	TRBJ2-1	14	few	TGTGCCAGCAGTTCAGGACAGAACTACAATGAGCAGTTCTTC	CASSSGQNYNEQFF
.	TRBV18	TRBJ2-6	15	few	TGTGCCAGCTCAGTCCAGAACTCTGGGGCCAACGTCCTGACTTTC	CASSVQNSGANVLTF
.	TRBV18	TRBJ1-5	13	many	TGTGCCAGCTCACCTTCAGGAGACCAGCCCCAGCATTTT	CASSPSGDQPQHF
TRBD2	TRBV5-1	TRBJ2-1	16	few	TGCGCCAGCAGCTTGGGACTAGCGGGAGGCTACAATGAGCAGTTCTTC	CASSLGLAGGYNEQFF
.	TRBV6-1	TRBJ2-6	15	.	TGTGCCAGCAGTGAAAACAGCTCTGGGGCCAACGTCCTGACTTTC	CASSENSSGANVLTF
.	TRBV11-1	TRBJ2-2	14	few	TGTGCCAGCAGCTGGGCAGAAAACACCGGGGAGCTGTTTTTT	CASSWAENTGELFF
TRBD2	TRBV28	TRBJ2-1	15	.	TGTGCCAGCAGCCCAACTAGCGGAGGTTACAATGAGCAGTTCTTC	CASSPTSGGYNEQFF
.	TRBV6-1	TRBJ1-1	14	.	TGTGCCAGCAGCAACAGGGTAGGGGACACTGAAGCTTTCTTT	CASSNRVGDTEAFF
TRBD2	TRBV7-2	TRBJ2-1	15	many	TGTGCCAGCAGCATCTCTAGCGGGATGAGGAATGAGCAGTTCTTC	CASSISSGMRNEQFF
.	TRBV29-1	TRBJ2-3	14	many	TGCAGCGTTGACGCTTCTCATGGGACAGATACGCAGTATTTT	CSVDASHGTDTQYF
.	TRBV5-4	TRBJ2-3	12	many	TGTGCCAGCAGCTCGGTGGGCGATACGCAGTATTTT	CASSSVGDTQYF
TRBD2	TRBV28	TRBJ2-1	15	.	TGTGCCAGCAGTTTTCTAGCGGGAGGTAGGAATGAGCAGTTCTTC	CASSFLAGGRNEQFF
.	TRBV12-3/TRBV12-4	TRBJ1-2	13	many	TGTGCCAGCAGTTTACGAGGGTACTATGGCTACACCTTC	CASSLRGYYGYTF
TRBD1	TRBV14	TRBJ2-7	15	many	TGTGCCAGCAGCCAGGGACAGTTCAGCTCCTACGAGCAGTACTTC	CASSQGQFSSYEQYF
.	TRBV5-6	TRBJ1-5	16	many	TGTGCCAGCAGCTTGGCCGGGACACAAGACAATCAGCCCCAGCATTTT	CASSLAGTQDNQPQHF
.	TRBV19	TRBJ1-4	15	.	TGTGCCAGTACCCGACGGCAGGAAAAGAATGAAAAACTGTTTTTT	CASTRRQEKNEKLFF
.	TRBV29-1	TRBJ2-4	17	.	TGCAGCGGCCAGGGGTTCCGGGAGAGGCCTTCCAAAAACATTCAGTACTTC	CSGQGFRERPSKNIQYF
.	TRBV19	TRBJ2-1	16	.	TGTGCCAGTAACGACTTCGGGACCGCTACCTACAATGAGCAGTTCTTC	CASNDFGTATYNEQFF
.	TRBV29-1	TRBJ1-1	10	.	TGCAGCGTTGGCACGACTGAAGCTTTCTTT	CSVGTTEAFF
.	TRBV20-1	TRBJ2-2	16	many	TGCAGTGCTAGATCCCAAGGAACTCAGAACACCGGGGAGCTGTTTTTT	CSARSQGTQNTGELFF
TRBD1	TRBV7-9	TRBJ2-3	12	.	TGTTCCGGGACAGGTATCACAGATACGCAGTATTTT	CSGTGITDTQYF